The entry below describes one T cell receptor (beta chain). The antigen remains undetermined. V lost 6 bases to trimming and J lost 1 base, with 12 bases between them. CDR3 size: 14 residues. Germline V gives CDR1 LGHNT, CDR2 FRNRAP. This specimen comes from a study of identical twins. General observations from the study: Cord blood beta clonotypes that were abundant carried fewer insertions, and memory repertoires showed no such trend. Not following the same donors, the study drew its conclusions from cross-sectional statistical analysis.

Via MiXCR, TCRdb re-called the 5' RACE reads, giving one row per CDR3 protein. The sample lists 1.5 million or so distinct CDR3 sequences, about 32% seen once, with 0.25% to 0.3% in the top ten. This chain joins TRBV12-5 and TRBJ1-1; D not certain. The sequence was obtained from a newborn girl in good health. The sequenced sample consisted of cord blood. CDR3 bases: TGTGCTAGTGGGAGGGAGAAGGGGAACACTGAAGCTTTCTTT. Translated: CASGREKGNTEAFF.